This TCR beta chain was sequenced during a study of cytomegalovirus exposure and HLA in healthy donors. Across the study: The early release's HLA-typed donors yielded some 85 million unique TCRs.

Germline V lookup: CDR1 MNHEY, CDR2 SVGAGI. With 8 bases removed from V and 1 base from J, the gap between germline ends came to 10 bases. The CDR3 covers 13 residues. With 60 Vbeta and 13 Jbeta primers, the PCR was carried out. The data were produced by immunoSEQ multiplex PCR, yet TCRdb's version contains in-frame clones alone and is incomplete. The data hold some 150,000 clones, with 80% to 90% observed a single time. The source is a woman aged 25-40 years in good health and CMV-seronegative. V is TRBV6-5 and J is TRBJ2-3, with D perhaps TRBD1 (7 bases). The sample consisted of PBMCs. The CDR3 is CASSRGGTDTQYF. The CDR3 DNA reads TGTGCCAGCTCCAGGGGGGGCACAGATACGCAGTATTTT.